This T cell receptor (beta chain) was sequenced for a study of shared clonotypes between healthy human individuals. Donors, without exception, were Caucasian adults residing in Nashville, Tennessee. CD4+ cells were split into CD45RA+ naive and CD45RA-negative memory subsets. There are 15 residues in the CDR3. Germline CDR1 reads SGHDT; CDR2 reads YYEEEE. V lost 4 bases to trimming and J lost 3 bases; unmatched junction nucleotides: 8. Only in-frame clones appear in the TCRdb table, and some are missing; sequencing was by immunoSEQ multiplex PCR. Of roughly 2 million clones listed, over 85% were seen once; the top ten hold 0.1% to 0.15%.

The chain couples TRBV5-6 to TRBJ2-7; TRBD1 agrees at 9 bases. The sequencing sample was made of naive CD4+ T cells sorted from blood. Subset: CD45RA+ positively selected. The receptor was isolated from a man between 18 and 35 years old in good health. The CDR3 nucleotides read TGTGCCAGCAGCCAAGGGACAGGGAGTAACTACGAGCAGTACTTC. Protein product: CASSQGTGSNYEQYF.